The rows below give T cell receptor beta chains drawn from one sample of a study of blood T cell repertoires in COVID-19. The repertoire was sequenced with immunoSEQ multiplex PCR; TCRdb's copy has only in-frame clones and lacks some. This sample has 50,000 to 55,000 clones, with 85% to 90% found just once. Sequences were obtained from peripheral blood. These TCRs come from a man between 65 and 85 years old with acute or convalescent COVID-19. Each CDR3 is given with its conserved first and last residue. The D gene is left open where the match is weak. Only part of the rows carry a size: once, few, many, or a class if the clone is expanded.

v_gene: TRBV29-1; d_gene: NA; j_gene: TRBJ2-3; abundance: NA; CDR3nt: TGCAGCGTTGACCAGGGGGGATGGACAGATACGCAGTATTTT; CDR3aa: CSVDQGGWTDTQYF
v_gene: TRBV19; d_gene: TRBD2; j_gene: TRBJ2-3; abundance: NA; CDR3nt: TGTGCCAGTAGTATAGGTCCGGGGACTAGCGGGAGAAACAGAGGGCGAGATACGCAGTATTTT; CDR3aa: CASSIGPGTSGRNRGRDTQYF
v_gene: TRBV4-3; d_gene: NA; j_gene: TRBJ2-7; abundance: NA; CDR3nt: TGCGCCAGCAGCCAGGGAACAAACCGGGACATAGCCTACGAGCAGTACTTC; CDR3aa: CASSQGTNRDIAYEQYF
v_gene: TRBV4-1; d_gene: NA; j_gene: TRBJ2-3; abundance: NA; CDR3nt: TGCGCCAGCAGCCGAATCGACCTAGGCTTCACAGATACGCAGTATTTT; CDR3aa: CASSRIDLGFTDTQYF
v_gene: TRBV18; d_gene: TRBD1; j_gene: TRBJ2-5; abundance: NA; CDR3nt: TGTGCCAGCTCACGACTGGACAGGGGGAATATGGAGACCCAGTACTTC; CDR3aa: CASSRLDRGNMETQYF
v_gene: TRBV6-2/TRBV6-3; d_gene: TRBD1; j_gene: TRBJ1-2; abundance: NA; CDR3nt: TGTGCCAGCAGTTTACAGGGGGTGTATGGCTACACCTTC; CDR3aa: CASSLQGVYGYTF
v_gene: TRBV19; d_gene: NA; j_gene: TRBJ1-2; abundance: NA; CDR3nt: TGTGCCAGTAGTATCCGCCGACAGGCTGATGGCTACACCTTC; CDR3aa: CASSIRRQADGYTF
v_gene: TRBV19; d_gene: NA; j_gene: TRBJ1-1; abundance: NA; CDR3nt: TGTGCCAGTAGTCCCCGGGGAGGAGAGAACACTGAAGCTTTCTTT; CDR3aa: CASSPRGGENTEAFF
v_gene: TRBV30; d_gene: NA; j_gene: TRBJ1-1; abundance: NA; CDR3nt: TGTGCCTGGAGTTCGGCTGAAGCTTTCTTT; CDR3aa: CAWSSAEAFF
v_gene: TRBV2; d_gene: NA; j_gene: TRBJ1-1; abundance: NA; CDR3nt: TGTGCCAGCAGTATCGGACAGTACACTGAAGCTTTCTTT; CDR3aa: CASSIGQYTEAFF
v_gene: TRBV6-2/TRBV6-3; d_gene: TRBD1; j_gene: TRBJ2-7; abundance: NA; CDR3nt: TGTGCCAGCAGTTACGTTCTCGGACAGGGGTTCTACGAGCAGTACTTC; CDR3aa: CASSYVLGQGFYEQYF
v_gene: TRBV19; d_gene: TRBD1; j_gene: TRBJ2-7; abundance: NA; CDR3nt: TGTGCCAGTAGTCCCCGGACAGGACCTACGGGAGAGCAGTACTTC; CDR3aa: CASSPRTGPTGEQYF
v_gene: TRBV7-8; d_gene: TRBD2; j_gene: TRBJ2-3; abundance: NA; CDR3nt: TGTGCCAGCAGCTTGACTAGCGGAATCACAGATACGCAGTATTTT; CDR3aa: CASSLTSGITDTQYF
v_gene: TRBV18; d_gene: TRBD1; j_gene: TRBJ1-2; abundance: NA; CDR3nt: TGTGCCAGCTCACCAAGTTCGACAGGGATAGGCTACACCTTC; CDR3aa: CASSPSSTGIGYTF
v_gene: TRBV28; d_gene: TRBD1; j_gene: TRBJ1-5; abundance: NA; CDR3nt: TGTGCCAGCACCGGGGGACAGGTCAATCAGCCCCAGCATTTT; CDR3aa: CASTGGQVNQPQHF
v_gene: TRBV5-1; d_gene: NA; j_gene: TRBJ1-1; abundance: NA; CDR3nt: TGCGCCAGCAGCTTGAGGCAGGCCGAGGGTGAAGCTTTCTTT; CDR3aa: CASSLRQAEGEAFF
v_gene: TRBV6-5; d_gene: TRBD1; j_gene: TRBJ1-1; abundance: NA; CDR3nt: TGTGCCAGCAGGACAGGGGTCGGCACTGAAGCTTTCTTT; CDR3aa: CASRTGVGTEAFF
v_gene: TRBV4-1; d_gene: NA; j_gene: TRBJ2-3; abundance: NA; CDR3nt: TGCGCCAGCAGCCAAGCGGGGGGGACAGGGCAGGCAGATACGCAGTATTTT; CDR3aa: CASSQAGGTGQADTQYF
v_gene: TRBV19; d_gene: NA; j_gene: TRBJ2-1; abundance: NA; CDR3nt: TGTGCCAGTAAGCCCCTCCTGCTTAGCTCCTACAATGAGCAGTTCTTC; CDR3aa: CASKPLLLSSYNEQFF
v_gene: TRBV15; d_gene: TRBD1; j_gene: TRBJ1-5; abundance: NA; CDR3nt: TGTGCCACCAGCAGGGGGACAGGGGAGAGCCAGCCCCAGCATTTT; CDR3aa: CATSRGTGESQPQHF
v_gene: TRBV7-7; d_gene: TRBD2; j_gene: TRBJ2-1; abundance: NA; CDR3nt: TGTGCTAGCAGCTTGATACTAGCGGCGACCAATGAGCAGTTCTTC; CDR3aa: CASSLILAATNEQFF
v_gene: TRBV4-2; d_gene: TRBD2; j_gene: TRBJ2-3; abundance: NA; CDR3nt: TGTGCCAGCAGCCAGGTAGCGGGAGTATCTAGCACAGATACGCAGTATTTT; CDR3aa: CASSQVAGVSSTDTQYF
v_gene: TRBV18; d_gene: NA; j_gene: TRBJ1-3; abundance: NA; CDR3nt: TGTGCCAGCTCACCACCCCTGGACACCGTCTCTGGAAACACCATATATTTT; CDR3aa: CASSPPLDTVSGNTIYF
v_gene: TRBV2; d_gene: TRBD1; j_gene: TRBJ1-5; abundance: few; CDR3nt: TGTGCCAGCAGGCCGGGACAGGGGGCGATGAATCAGCCCCAGCATTTT; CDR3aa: CASRPGQGAMNQPQHF
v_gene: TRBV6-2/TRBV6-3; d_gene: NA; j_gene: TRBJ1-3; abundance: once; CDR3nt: TGTGCCAGCAGTTTGGGGAGCTCTGGAAACACCATATATTTT; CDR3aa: CASSLGSSGNTIYF
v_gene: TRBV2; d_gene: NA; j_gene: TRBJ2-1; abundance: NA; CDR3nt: TGTGCCAGCAGCCAGGGTCTAAGCTCCTACAATGAGCAGTTCTTC; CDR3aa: CASSQGLSSYNEQFF
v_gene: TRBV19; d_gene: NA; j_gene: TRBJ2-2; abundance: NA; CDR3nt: TGTGCCAGTAGTATTTCTGGCCGCGGGGAGCTGTTTTTT; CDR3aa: CASSISGRGELFF
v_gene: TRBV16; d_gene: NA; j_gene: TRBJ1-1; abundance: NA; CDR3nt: TGTGCCAGCAGCCAATCCCCGGCCAGCGGCACTGAAGCTTTCTTT; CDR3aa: CASSQSPASGTEAFF
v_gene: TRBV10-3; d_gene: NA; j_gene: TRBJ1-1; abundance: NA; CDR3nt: TGTGCCATCAGTGCTAGAGCCAACACTGAAGCTTTCTTT; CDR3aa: CAISARANTEAFF
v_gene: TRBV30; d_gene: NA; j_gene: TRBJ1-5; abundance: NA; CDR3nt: TGTGCCTGTGGAACAGATTTTAATCAGCCCCAGCATTTT; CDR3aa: CACGTDFNQPQHF
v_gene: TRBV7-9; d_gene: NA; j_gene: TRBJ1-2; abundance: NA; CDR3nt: TGTGCCAGCAGCCTGGAGGCTCCGGGTGGCTACACCTTC; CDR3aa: CASSLEAPGGYTF
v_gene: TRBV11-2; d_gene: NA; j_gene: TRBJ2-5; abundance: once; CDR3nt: TGTGCCAGCAGCCGTTCGGGAGCCCCAGAGACCCAGTACTTC; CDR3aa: CASSRSGAPETQYF
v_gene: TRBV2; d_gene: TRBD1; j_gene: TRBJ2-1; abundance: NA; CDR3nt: TGTGCCAGCAGTGGGGACAGGGGGTCCAATGAGCAGTTCTTC; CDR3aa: CASSGDRGSNEQFF
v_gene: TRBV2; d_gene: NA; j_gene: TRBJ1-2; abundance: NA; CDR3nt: TGTGCCAGCAGTGTTGACTCTTACTATGGCTACACCTTC; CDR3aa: CASSVDSYYGYTF
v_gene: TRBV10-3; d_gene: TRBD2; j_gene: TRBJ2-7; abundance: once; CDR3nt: TGTGCCATCAGTGATCGGGGGGATGAACAGTACTTC; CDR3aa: CAISDRGDEQYF
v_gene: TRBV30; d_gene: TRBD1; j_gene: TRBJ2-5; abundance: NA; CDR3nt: TGTGCCTGGAGTGTTGCAGGGGGAGAGACCCAGTACTTC; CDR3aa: CAWSVAGGETQYF
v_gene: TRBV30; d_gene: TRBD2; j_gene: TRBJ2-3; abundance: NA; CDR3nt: TGTGCCTGGAGTAATTTGGGTGGGACTAGAGGGACCCCCACAGATACGCAGTATTTT; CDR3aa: CAWSNLGGTRGTPTDTQYF
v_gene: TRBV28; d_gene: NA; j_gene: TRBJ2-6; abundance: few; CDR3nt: TGTGCCTCGGGGACTGGGGCCAACGTCCTGACTTTC; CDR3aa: CASGTGANVLTF
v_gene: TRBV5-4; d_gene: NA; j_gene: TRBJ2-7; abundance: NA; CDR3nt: TGTGCCAGCAGCAACAGGGACAAAGGCGAGCAGTACTTC; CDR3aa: CASSNRDKGEQYF
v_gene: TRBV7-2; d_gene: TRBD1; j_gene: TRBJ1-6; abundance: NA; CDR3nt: TGTGCCAGCAGCGAGGACAGGGGTATTTCACCCCTCCACTTT; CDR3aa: CASSEDRGISPLHF
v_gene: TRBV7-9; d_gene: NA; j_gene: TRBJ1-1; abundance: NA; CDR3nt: TGTGCCAGCAGCCCCCGACAAAAAAACACTGAAGCTTTCTTT; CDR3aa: CASSPRQKNTEAFF
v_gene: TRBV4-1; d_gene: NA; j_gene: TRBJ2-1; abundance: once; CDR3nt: TGCGCCAGCAGCCAAGAAGAGGGGGCCTACAATGAGCAGTTCTTC; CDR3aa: CASSQEEGAYNEQFF
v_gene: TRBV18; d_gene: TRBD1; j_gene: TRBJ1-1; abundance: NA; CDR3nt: TGTGCCAGCTCACAACACGGGGGACAGGAGAACACTGAAGCTTTCTTT; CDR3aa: CASSQHGGQENTEAFF
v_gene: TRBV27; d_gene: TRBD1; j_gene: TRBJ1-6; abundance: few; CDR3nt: TGTGCCAGCAGTCCACGGACAGGGGGAACTTCACCCCTCCACTTT; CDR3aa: CASSPRTGGTSPLHF
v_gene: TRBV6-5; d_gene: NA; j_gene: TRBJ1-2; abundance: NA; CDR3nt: TGTGCCAGCAGCGACGACAAACATCTATTCTATGGCTACACCTTC; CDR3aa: CASSDDKHLFYGYTF